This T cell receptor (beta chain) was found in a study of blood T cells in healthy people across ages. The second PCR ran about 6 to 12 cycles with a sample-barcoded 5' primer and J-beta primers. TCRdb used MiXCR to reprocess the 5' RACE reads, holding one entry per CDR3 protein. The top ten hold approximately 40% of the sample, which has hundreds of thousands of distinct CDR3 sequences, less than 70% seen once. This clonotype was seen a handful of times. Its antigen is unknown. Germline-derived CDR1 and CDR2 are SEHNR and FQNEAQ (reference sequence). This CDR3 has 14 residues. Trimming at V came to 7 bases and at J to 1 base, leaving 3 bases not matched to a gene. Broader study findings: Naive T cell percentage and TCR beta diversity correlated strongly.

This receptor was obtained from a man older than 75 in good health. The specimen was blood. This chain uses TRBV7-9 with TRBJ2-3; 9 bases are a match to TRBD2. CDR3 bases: TGTGCCAGCACCTCTAGCGGGGGCACAGATACGCAGTATTTT. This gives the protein CASTSSGGTDTQYF.